This paragraph reports one TCR beta chain. This specimen belongs to a study of T cell responses to AZD1222 COVID-19 vaccine. The method was immunoSEQ multiplex PCR; TCRdb's version includes in-frame clones alone and lacks a portion of them. The table records 250,000 to 300,000 clones, 90% to 95% of them present only once. This CDR3 has 16 amino acids. Unmatched junction bases numbered 5, after V lost 5 bases and J lost 0 bases. The germline gives CDR1 SGHTA, CDR2 FQGNSA. The TCR sequence derives from an adult who received the AZD1222 COVID-19 vaccine. The V call is TRBV7-2, the J call TRBJ2-2, with TRBD1 matching over 8 bases. Specimen: peripheral blood, collected 28 days after the second AZD1222 dose. The chain's CDR3 is CASSPLQGANTGELFF. As DNA, the CDR3 is TGTGCCAGCAGCCCCTTACAGGGGGCGAACACCGGGGAGCTGTTTTTT.